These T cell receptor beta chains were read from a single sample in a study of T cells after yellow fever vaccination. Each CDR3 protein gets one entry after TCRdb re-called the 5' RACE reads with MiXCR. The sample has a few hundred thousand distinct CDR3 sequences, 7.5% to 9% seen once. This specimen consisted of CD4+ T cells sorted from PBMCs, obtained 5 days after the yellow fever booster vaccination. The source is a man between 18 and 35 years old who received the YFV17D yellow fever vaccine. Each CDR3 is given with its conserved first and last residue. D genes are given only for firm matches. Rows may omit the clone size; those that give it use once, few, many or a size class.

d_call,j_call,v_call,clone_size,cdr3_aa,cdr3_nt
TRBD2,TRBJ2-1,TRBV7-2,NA,CASSLSGLGGEEQFF,TGTGCCAGCAGCTTAAGTGGACTAGGAGGGGAAGAGCAGTTCTTC
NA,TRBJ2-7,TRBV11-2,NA,CASAQAPGAGEQYF,TGTGCCAGCGCTCAAGCCCCCGGAGCGGGCGAGCAGTACTTC
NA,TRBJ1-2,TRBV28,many,CASSTSGSGYGYTF,TGTGCCAGCAGCACGAGCGGGTCCGGATATGGCTACACCTTC
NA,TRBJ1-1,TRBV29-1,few,CSVDGGRNTEAFF,TGCAGCGTTGACGGGGGGCGGAACACTGAAGCTTTCTTT
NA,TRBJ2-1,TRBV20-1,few,CSARAPGGGREQFF,TGCAGTGCGAGGGCTCCTGGCGGGGGCCGCGAGCAGTTCTTC
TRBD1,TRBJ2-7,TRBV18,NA,CASSGQFGEGQYF,TGTGCCAGCTCGGGACAGTTCGGCGAAGGGCAGTACTTC
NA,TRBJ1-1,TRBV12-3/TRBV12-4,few,CASRPGTSNTEAFF,TGTGCCAGCAGACCCGGGACGTCGAACACTGAAGCTTTCTTT
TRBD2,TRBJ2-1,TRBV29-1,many,CSSGEGYEQFF,TGCAGTTCGGGGGAGGGTTATGAGCAGTTCTTC
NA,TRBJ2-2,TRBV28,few,CASSLAGRLKTGELFF,TGTGCCAGCAGTTTAGCGGGCCGATTGAAGACCGGGGAGCTGTTTTTT
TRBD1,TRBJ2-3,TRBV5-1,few,CASSRIWDRGTDTQYF,TGCGCCAGCAGCCGGATATGGGACAGGGGAACAGATACGCAGTATTTT
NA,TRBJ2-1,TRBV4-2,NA,CASSQDAYNEQFF,TGTGCCAGCAGCCAAGATGCCTACAATGAGCAGTTCTTC
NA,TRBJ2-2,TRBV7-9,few,CASRGYTGELFF,TGTGCCAGCAGGGGTTACACCGGGGAGCTGTTTTTT
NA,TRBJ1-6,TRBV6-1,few,CASIPGSNSPLHF,TGTGCCAGCATCCCAGGGTCGAATTCACCCCTCCACTTT
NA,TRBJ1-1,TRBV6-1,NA,CASSEPPTRAFF,TGTGCCAGCAGTGAGCCCCCGACACGAGCTTTCTTT
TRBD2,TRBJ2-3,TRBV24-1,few,CATSDPQRGGSDTQYF,TGTGCCACCAGTGACCCTCAGCGGGGGGGGTCAGATACGCAGTATTTT
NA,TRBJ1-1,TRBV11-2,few,CASSFQVNTEAFF,TGTGCCAGCAGCTTTCAGGTTAACACTGAAGCTTTCTTT
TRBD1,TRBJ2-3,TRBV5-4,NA,CASSRGQSPDTQYF,TGTGCCAGCAGCCGGGGACAGTCTCCAGATACGCAGTATTTT
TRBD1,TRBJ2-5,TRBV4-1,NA,CASRRTTGSETQYF,TGCGCCAGCAGGCGAACGACAGGGTCGGAGACCCAGTACTTC
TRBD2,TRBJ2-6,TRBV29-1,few,CSAFFRTSSGANVLTF,TGCAGCGCCTTCTTTCGGACTAGCTCTGGGGCCAACGTCCTGACTTTC
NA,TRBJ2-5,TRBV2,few,CASSEEGGRETQYF,TGTGCCAGCAGTGAAGAAGGGGGGCGAGAGACCCAGTACTTC
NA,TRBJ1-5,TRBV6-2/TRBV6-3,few,CASSTLGQSNQPQHF,TGTGCCAGCAGCACCCTGGGGCAGAGCAATCAGCCCCAGCATTTT
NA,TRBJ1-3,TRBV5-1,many,CASSLATDSGNTIYF,TGCGCCAGCAGCTTGGCGACAGACTCTGGAAACACCATATATTTT
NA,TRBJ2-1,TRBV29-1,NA,CSVGFDEQFF,TGCAGCGTTGGGTTTGATGAGCAGTTCTTC
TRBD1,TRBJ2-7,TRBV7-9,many,CASSLQGASYEQYF,TGTGCCAGCAGCCTCCAGGGGGCGTCCTACGAGCAGTACTTC
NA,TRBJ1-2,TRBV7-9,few,CASSPFRDSYGYTF,TGTGCCAGCAGCCCATTCCGGGACTCCTATGGCTACACCTTC
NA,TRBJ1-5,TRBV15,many,CATSERGNQPQHF,TGTGCCACCAGCGAGAGGGGCAATCAGCCCCAGCATTTT
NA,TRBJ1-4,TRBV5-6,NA,CASSAVGVTNEKLFF,TGTGCCAGCAGCGCCGTGGGCGTAACTAATGAAAAACTGTTTTTT
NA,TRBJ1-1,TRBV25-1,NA,CASSEQGHNTEAFF,TGTGCCAGCAGCGAACAGGGCCACAACACTGAAGCTTTCTTT
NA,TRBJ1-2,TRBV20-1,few,CSARGGGYTF,TGCAGTGCTAGGGGGGGAGGCTACACCTTC
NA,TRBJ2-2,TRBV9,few,CASSVVGTGGAGELFF,TGTGCCAGCAGCGTAGTTGGTACAGGTGGGGCCGGGGAGCTGTTTTTT
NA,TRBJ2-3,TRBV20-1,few,CSGEGGSTDTQYF,TGCAGTGGAGAGGGGGGGAGCACAGATACGCAGTATTTT
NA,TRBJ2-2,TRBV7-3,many,CASSRYTGELFF,TGTGCCAGCAGCAGGTACACCGGGGAGCTGTTTTTT
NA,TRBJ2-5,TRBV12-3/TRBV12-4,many,CASSPPGTGRTQYF,TGTGCCAGCAGTCCCCCCGGGACGGGAAGGACCCAGTACTTC
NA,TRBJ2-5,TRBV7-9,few,CASSHFSQETQYF,TGTGCCAGCAGTCACTTTTCGCAAGAGACCCAGTACTTC
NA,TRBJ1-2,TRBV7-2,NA,CASNRPGQGYGYTF,TGTGCCAGCAATAGACCGGGCCAAGGCTATGGCTACACCTTC
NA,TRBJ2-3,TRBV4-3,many,CASSYQGGDTDTQYF,TGCGCCAGCAGCTATCAGGGGGGGGACACAGATACGCAGTATTTT
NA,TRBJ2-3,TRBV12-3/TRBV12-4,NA,CASTQGGGDPDTQYF,TGTGCCAGCACCCAGGGGGGGGGGGACCCAGATACGCAGTATTTT
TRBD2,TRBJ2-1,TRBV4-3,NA,CASSHLSLAGGRNEQFF,TGCGCCAGCAGCCACCTATCTCTAGCGGGGGGGCGGAATGAGCAGTTCTTC
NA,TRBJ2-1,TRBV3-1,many,CASSQEKQGEQFF,TGTGCCAGCAGCCAAGAAAAACAGGGAGAGCAGTTCTTC
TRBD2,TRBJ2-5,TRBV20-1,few,CSARGSGVGETQYF,TGCAGTGCTAGAGGAAGCGGGGTTGGAGAGACCCAGTACTTC
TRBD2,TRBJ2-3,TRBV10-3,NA,CAISGPSSGLSTDTQYF,TGTGCCATCAGTGGCCCCTCTAGCGGCTTAAGCACAGATACGCAGTATTTT
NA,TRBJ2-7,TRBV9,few,CASSVSGRGYEQYF,TGTGCCAGCAGCGTATCCGGCAGGGGTTACGAGCAGTACTTC
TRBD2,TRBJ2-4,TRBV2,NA,CASSEVIGGVKAKNIQYF,TGTGCCAGCAGTGAGGTCATCGGGGGGGTTAAAGCCAAAAACATTCAGTACTTC
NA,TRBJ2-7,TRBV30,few,CAWSVMRSGHEQYF,TGTGCCTGGAGTGTAATGAGGTCAGGCCACGAGCAGTACTTC